The source of this TCR beta chain is a study of read filtering for tumor transcriptome and immune sequencing. Study-wide points: This fraction held mixed bone marrow immune cells after CD138-negative sorting.

The library was built from roughly 400 ng RNA with molecular barcoded adaptors for alpha/delta and beta/gamma chains. TCRdb called the reads again in MiXCR, with one record for every CDR3 protein. The repertoire consists of over 35,000 distinct CDR3 sequences, with around 11% occurring once and the leading ten covering around 30%. This clonotype was counted many times. What it binds is not known. The germline gives CDR1 LNHDA, CDR2 SQIVND (reference sequence). The ends lost 5 bases at V and 7 bases at J; junction bases unmatched: 9. This CDR3 has 15 amino acids. At the time of active disease, bone marrow was collected from every patient.

The clonotype originates from a donor at least 40 years old with multiple myeloma. Sequencing input: a population of CD138-negative cells sorted from bone marrow. The rearrangement joins TRBV19 to TRBJ2-1; 9 bases agree with TRBD1. The CDR3 reads CASSPGQGSMNEQFF. The CDR3 coding sequence is TGTGCCAGTAGTCCTGGACAGGGGAGTATGAATGAGCAGTTCTTC.